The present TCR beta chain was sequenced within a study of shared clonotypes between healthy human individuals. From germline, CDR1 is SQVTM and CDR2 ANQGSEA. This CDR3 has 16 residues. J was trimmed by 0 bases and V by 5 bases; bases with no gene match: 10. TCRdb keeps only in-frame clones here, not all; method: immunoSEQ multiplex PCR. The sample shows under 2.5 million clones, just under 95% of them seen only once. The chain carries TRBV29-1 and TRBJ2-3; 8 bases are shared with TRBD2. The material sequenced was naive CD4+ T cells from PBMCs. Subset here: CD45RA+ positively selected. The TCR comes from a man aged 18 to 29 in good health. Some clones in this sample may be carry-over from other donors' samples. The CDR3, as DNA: TGCAGCGTTCTCCCGGGAGGGCTAGCTAGCACAGATACGCAGTATTTT. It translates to CSVLPGGLASTDTQYF.